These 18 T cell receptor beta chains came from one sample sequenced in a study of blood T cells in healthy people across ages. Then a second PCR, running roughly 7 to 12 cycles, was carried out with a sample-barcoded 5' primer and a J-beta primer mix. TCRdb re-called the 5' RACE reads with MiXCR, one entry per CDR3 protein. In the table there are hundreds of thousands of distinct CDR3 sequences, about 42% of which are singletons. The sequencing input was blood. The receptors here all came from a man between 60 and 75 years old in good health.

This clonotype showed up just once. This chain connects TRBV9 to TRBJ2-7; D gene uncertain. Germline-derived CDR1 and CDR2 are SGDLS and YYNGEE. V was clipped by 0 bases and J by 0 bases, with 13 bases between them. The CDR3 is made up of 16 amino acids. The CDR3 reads CASSVGPGTHSYEQYF. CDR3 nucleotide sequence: TGTGCCAGCAGCGTAGGTCCCGGCACCCACTCCTACGAGCAGTACTTC.

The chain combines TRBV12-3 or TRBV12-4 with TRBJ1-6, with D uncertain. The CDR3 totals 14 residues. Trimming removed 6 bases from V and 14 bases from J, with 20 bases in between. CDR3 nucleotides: TGTGCCAGCAGGGCGGCAGGCGATTTGCGGGCCCTCCACTTT. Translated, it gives CASRAAGDLRALHF.

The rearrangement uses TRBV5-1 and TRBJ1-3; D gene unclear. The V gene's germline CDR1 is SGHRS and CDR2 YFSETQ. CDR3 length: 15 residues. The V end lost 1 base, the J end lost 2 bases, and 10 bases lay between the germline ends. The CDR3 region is CASSLSGVPGNTIYF. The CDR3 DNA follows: TGCGCCAGCAGCTTGTCCGGGGTACCTGGAAACACCATATATTTT.

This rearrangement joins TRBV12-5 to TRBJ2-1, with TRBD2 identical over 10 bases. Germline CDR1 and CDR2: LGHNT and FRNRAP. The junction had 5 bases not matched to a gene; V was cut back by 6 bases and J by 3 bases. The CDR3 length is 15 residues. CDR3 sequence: CASGFSGGHYNEQFF. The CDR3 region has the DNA TGTGCTAGTGGGTTTAGCGGGGGGCACTACAATGAGCAGTTCTTC. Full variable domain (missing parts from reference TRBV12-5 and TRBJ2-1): DARVTQTPRHKVTEMGQEVTMRCQPILGHNTVFWYRQTMMQGLELLAYFRNRAPLDDSGMPKDRFSAEMPDATLATLKIQPSEPRDSAVYFCASGFSGGHYNEQFFGPGTRLTVL.

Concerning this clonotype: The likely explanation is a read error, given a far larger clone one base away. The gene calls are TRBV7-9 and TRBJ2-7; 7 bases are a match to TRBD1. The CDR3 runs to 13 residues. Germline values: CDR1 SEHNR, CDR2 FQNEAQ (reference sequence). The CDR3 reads CVSSRDSSYEQYF. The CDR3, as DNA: TGTGTCAGCAGCCGGGACAGCTCCTACGAGCAGTACTTC.

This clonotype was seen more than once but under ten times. CDR3 coding DNA: TGCGCCAGCAGCTTGGAGGGGGGGATCCACAATGAGCAGTTCTTC. This translates into CASSLEGGIHNEQFF. V is TRBV5-1 and J is TRBJ2-1; a possible D gene is TRBD2 (7 bases). The CDR3 spans 15 residues. Germline V CDR1 and CDR2: SGHRS, YFSETQ. The V and J ends lost 0 bases and 5 bases respectively, with 12 bases between them.

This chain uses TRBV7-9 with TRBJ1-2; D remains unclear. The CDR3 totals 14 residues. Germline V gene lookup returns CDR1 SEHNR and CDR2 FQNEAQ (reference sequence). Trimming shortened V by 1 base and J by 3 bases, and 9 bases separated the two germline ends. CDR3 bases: TGTGCCAGCAGCTTAGGAGCGGTGGACTATGGCTACACCTTC. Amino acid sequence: CASSLGAVDYGYTF.

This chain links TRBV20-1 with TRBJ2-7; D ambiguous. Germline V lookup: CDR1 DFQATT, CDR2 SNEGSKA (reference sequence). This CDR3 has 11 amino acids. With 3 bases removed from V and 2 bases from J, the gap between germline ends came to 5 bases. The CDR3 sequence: CSASSPYEQYF. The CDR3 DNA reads TGCAGTGCTAGTTCCCCCTACGAGCAGTACTTC.

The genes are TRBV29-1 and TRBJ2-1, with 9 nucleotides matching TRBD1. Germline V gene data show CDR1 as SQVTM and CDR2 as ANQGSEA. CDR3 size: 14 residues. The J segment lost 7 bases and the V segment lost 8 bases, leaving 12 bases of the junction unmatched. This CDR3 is CSHGTGRIGNEQFF. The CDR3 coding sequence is TGCAGCCACGGGACAGGGAGAATTGGGAATGAGCAGTTCTTC.

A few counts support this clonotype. DNA for the CDR3: TGCGCCAGCAGCCAAGGACAGGGGACGAACAATGAGCAGTTCTTC. It codes for CASSQGQGTNNEQFF. The chain links TRBV4-3 to TRBJ2-1; 8 nucleotides agree with TRBD1. V lost 1 base to trimming and J lost 5 bases; unmatched junction nucleotides: 4. The CDR3 has 15 residues. Germline CDR1 and CDR2: LGHNA and YSLEER.

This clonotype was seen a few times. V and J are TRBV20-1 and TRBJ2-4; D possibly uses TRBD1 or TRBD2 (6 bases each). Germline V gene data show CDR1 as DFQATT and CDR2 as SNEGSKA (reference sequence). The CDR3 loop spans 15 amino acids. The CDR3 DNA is TGCAGCCGAAGAAGGCCGGAGGGGGGCAAAAACATTCAGTACTTC. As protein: CSRRRPEGGKNIQYF.

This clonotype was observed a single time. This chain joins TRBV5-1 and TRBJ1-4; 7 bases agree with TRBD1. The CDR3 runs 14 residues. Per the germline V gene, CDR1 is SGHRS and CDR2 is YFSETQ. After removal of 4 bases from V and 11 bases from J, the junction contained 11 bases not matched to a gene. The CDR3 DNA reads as TGCGCCAGCAGCGACAGGGTACCGCCAGGGAAACTGTTTTTT. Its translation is CASSDRVPPGKLFF.

The CDR3 DNA reads TGTGCCACCCCCGAGGACAGGCGAAGGGAGACCCAGTACTTC. This codes for CATPEDRRRETQYF. The V and J genes are TRBV15 and TRBJ2-5; 7 nucleotides agree with TRBD1. This CDR3 is built from 14 residues. V gave up 8 bases and J gave up 5 bases; unmatched junction bases: 11. Germline assignment: CDR1 LNHNV and CDR2 YYDKDF (reference sequence).

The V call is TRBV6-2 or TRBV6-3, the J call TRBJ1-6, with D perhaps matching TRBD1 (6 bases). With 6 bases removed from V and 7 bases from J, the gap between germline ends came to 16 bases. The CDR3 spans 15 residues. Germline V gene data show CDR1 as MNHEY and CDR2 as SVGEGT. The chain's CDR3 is CASSRGVQGNSPLHF. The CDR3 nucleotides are TGTGCCAGCAGCCGCGGGGTACAGGGAAATTCACCCCTCCACTTT.

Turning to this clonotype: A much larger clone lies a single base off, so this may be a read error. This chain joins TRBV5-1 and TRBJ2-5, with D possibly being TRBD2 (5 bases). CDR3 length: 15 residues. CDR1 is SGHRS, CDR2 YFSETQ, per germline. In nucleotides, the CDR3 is TGCGCCAGCAGCTTGGGAGGCGAAACTAGGGAGATCCAGTACTTC. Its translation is CASSLGGETREIQYF.

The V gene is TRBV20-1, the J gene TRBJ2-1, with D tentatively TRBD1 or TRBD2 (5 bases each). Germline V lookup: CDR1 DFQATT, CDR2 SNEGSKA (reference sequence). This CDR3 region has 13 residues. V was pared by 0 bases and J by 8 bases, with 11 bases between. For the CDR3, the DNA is TGCAGTGCTAGAGATGGGGGTGGGGATGAGCAGTTCTTC. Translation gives CSARDGGGDEQFF.

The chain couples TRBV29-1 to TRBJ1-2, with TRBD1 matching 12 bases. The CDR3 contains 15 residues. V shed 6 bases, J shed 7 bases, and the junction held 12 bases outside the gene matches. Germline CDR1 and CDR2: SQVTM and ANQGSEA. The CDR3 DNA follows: TGCAGCGTAGCGCCCGGGACAGGGGGCGGATTTGGCTACACCTTC. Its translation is CSVAPGTGGGFGYTF.

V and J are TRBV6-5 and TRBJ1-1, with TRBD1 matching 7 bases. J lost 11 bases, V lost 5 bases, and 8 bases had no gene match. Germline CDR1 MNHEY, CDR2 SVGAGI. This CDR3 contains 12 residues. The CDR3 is CASSARGVKAFF. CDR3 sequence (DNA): TGTGCCAGCAGTGCCAGGGGGGTCAAGGCTTTCTTT.